The 27 T cell receptor beta chains given below trace back to one sample, sequenced in a study of T cells in localized non-small cell lung cancer. Assay used: immunoSEQ multiplex PCR; TCRdb lists only in-frame clones, some missing. The table includes about 40,000 clones, roughly 86% detected once. The specimen was peripheral blood, collected before any cancer treatment. These receptors all stem from a man aged 18 to 50 with stage I lung adenocarcinoma.

V is TRBV5-4 and J is TRBJ2-2; D is uncertain. In germline, CDR1 is SGHNT, CDR2 YYREEE (reference sequence). This CDR3 spans 14 amino acids. V was trimmed by 2 bases and J by 2 bases, leaving 7 bases between them. This CDR3 reads CASSFQENTGELFF. CDR3 in DNA: TGTGCCAGCAGCTTTCAGGAAAACACCGGGGAGCTGTTTTTT. Full variable domain (remainder filled in from reference TRBV5-4 and TRBJ2-2): ETGVTQSPTHLIKTRGQQVTLRCSSQSGHNTVSWYQQALGQGPQFIFQYYREEENGRGNFPPRFSGLQFPNYSSELNVNALELDDSALYLCASSFQENTGELFFGEGSRLTVL.

This rearrangement joins TRBV14 to TRBJ1-2; weak D call: TRBD1 (5 bases). This CDR3 spans 15 amino acids. From germline, CDR1 is SGHDN and CDR2 FVKESK. Deletions cut 0 bases from V and 4 bases from J, with 12 bases between. The CDR3 is CASSQDLRQGYGYTF. CDR3 bases: TGTGCCAGCAGCCAAGATCTGAGGCAGGGCTATGGCTACACCTTC.

The chain has TRBV19 and TRBJ1-1; no definite D call. The CDR3 spans 14 residues. CDR1 is LNHDA, CDR2 SQIVND, per germline (reference sequence). Trimming took off 4 bases at V and 5 bases at J, with 14 bases between the two ends. CDR3 amino acids: CASSKGPFTTEAFF. The CDR3 DNA is TGTGCCAGTAGTAAAGGGCCTTTTACAACTGAAGCTTTCTTT.

V is TRBV11-3 and J is TRBJ1-1; TRBD1 matches at 7 bases. CDR3 size: 13 residues. Germline CDR1 is SGHNT and CDR2 is YENEEA. The V and J ends lost 6 bases and 5 bases, in that order; junction bases with no gene match: 6. CDR3 nucleotides: TGTGCCAGCAGGCGACAGGGACGGACTGAAGCTTTCTTT. Translated: CASRRQGRTEAFF. Looking up the rest from reference TRBV11-3 and TRBJ1-1 gives the full variable domain: EAGVVQSPRYKIIEKKQPVAFWCNPISGHNTLYWYLQNLGQGPELLIRYENEEAVDDSQLPKDRFSAERLKGVDSTLKIQPAELGDSAVYLCASRRQGRTEAFFGQGTRLTVV.

The CDR3 coding sequence is TGCGCCAGCAGCTTGGGTACAGGGGTCCACGAGCAGTACTTC. Translation gives CASSLGTGVHEQYF. The chain combines TRBV5-1 with TRBJ2-7, with 7 positions matching TRBD1. V was pared by 0 bases and J by 5 bases, with 5 bases of the junction left unmatched. CDR1 and CDR2 from the germline V gene are SGHRS and YFSETQ. The CDR3 spans 14 residues.

The chain has TRBV18 and TRBJ1-3, with D possibly TRBD1 on 5 matching bases. CDR3 length equals 15 residues. With 3 bases removed from V and 0 bases from J, the gap between germline ends came to 9 bases. Per germline, CDR1 KGHSH and CDR2 LQKENI. The CDR3: CASSPGASSGNTIYF. CDR3 nucleotides: TGTGCCAGCTCACCTGGGGCAAGCTCTGGAAACACCATATATTTT.

The CDR3 reads CASSNSGAGDTQYF. The CDR3 DNA reads TGCGCCAGCAGCAATTCGGGGGCGGGAGATACGCAGTATTTT. The J gene is TRBJ2-3, the V gene TRBV5-1; tentatively, D is TRBD1 or TRBD2 (6 bases each). Between the trimmed V and J ends, which lost 4 bases and 5 bases, there was a span of 14 bases. The CDR3 totals 14 residues. Per the germline V gene, CDR1 is SGHRS and CDR2 is YFSETQ.

The V call is TRBV27, the J call TRBJ2-7, with D maybe TRBD1 (5 bases). Trimming removed 10 bases from V and 4 bases from J, with 17 bases in between. Germline V gene data show CDR1 as MNHEY and CDR2 as SMNVEV (reference sequence). This CDR3 is built from 13 residues. Here the CDR3 DNA reads TGTGCCATCGGTAGGAAGGGGCCTTACGAGCAGTACTTC. This gives the protein CAIGRKGPYEQYF.

There are a few counts of this clone. The genes are TRBV10-3 and TRBJ1-2; perhaps TRBD1 as D (5 bases). This CDR3 region has 15 residues. Trimming stripped 2 bases from V and 4 bases from J, with 14 bases between. Germline V lookup: CDR1 ENHRY, CDR2 SYGVKD. The CDR3 protein is CAISEGGGGSYGYTF. Written as DNA, the CDR3 is TGTGCCATCAGTGAGGGGGGTGGAGGATCCTATGGCTACACCTTC.

CDR3 region: CASSQAAGREGEQYF. CDR3 nucleotide sequence: TGCGCCAGCAGCCAAGCGGCAGGGCGGGAGGGGGAGCAGTACTTC. The rearrangement links TRBV4-3 to TRBJ2-7; TRBD2 matches 9 bases. Losses at the gene ends were 1 base for V and 7 bases for J; bases not matched to a gene: 8. Germline lookup yields CDR1 LGHNA and CDR2 YSLEER. The CDR3 totals 15 residues.

The rearrangement uses TRBV19 and TRBJ1-2, with no clear D. V was trimmed by 8 bases and J by 2 bases, leaving 15 bases between them. The V gene's germline CDR1 is LNHDA and CDR2 SQIVND (reference sequence). The CDR3 is 14 amino acids. The CDR3 region is CASGTESQNYGYTF. For the CDR3, the DNA is TGTGCCAGTGGTACGGAGTCCCAGAACTATGGCTACACCTTC.

The CDR3 DNA sequence: TGTGCCAGCACCACAGTGTTGTCATTTGTCGGCAATGAGCAGTTCTTC. Translating it yields CASTTVLSFVGNEQFF. V and J are TRBV7-2 and TRBJ2-1; no firm D call. CDR3 length: 16 amino acids. The V gene lost 7 bases and the J gene lost 6 bases, with 22 bases spanning the gap. CDR1 SGHTA and CDR2 FQGNSA come from the germline V gene. The variable domain in full, with the rest retrieved from reference TRBV7-2 and TRBJ2-1, is GAGVSQSPSNKVTEKGKDVELRCDPISGHTALYWYRQSLGQGLEFLIYFQGNSAPDKSGLPSDRFSAERTGGSVSTLTIQRTQQEDSAVYLCASTTVLSFVGNEQFFGPGTRLTVL.

The chain is built from TRBV4-3 and TRBJ1-1; TRBD1 might be the D (6 bases). From germline, CDR1 is LGHNA and CDR2 YSLEER. The CDR3 covers 14 residues. V lost 0 bases, J lost 5 bases, and 10 bases lay in between. The CDR3 sequence is CASSQDHTGTEAFF. The DNA of the CDR3 is TGCGCCAGCAGCCAAGATCACACAGGGACTGAAGCTTTCTTT.

The chain combines TRBV7-2 with TRBJ1-1, with TRBD1 matching over 7 bases. Unmatched junction bases numbered 4, after V lost 6 bases and J lost 0 bases. The V gene's germline CDR1 is SGHTA and CDR2 FQGNSA. The CDR3 spans 14 residues. The CDR3 DNA reads as TGTGCCAGCAGACCGGGACAGATGAACACTGAAGCTTTCTTT. Its protein is CASRPGQMNTEAFF.

This chain joins TRBV5-6 and TRBJ2-1; a possible D gene is TRBD1 (5 bases). Germline CDR1 is SGHDT and CDR2 is YYEEEE. Trimming removed 6 bases at V and 6 bases at J, with 7 bases between. The CDR3 sequence is 11 residues long. CDR3 DNA sequence: TGTGCCAGCACCAGGGTCAATGAGCAGTTCTTC. Translated: CASTRVNEQFF.

This chain uses TRBV6-1 with TRBJ1-5; D may be TRBD1 (5 bases). This CDR3 contains 16 residues. Trimming cost V 3 bases and J 4 bases, with 16 bases left between them. Germline V gene data show CDR1 as MNHNS and CDR2 as SASEGT. CDR3 coding DNA: TGTGCCAGCAGTGACGTCCGGGACCTCCTTAATCAGCCCCAGCATTTT. As protein: CASSDVRDLLNQPQHF.

Only one count was recorded for this clone. As DNA, the CDR3 is TGTGCCAGCAGCCCCTTAGACAGGGTGGCCACAGATACGCAGTATTTT. Encoded protein: CASSPLDRVATDTQYF. The chain joins TRBV4-2 to TRBJ2-3, with TRBD1 matching over 7 bases. The germline gives CDR1 LGHNA, CDR2 YNFKEQ. There are 16 residues in the CDR3. J gave up 2 bases and V 4 bases, and 9 bases lay outside the gene matches.

The V gene is TRBV7-9, the J gene TRBJ1-2, with D unresolved. Per the germline V gene, CDR1 is SEHNR and CDR2 is FQNEAQ (reference sequence). CDR3 length: 12 residues. The V and J ends lost 6 bases and 8 bases respectively, with 13 bases between them. CDR3 DNA: TGTGCCAGCAGTCTAGAATCGGGAGGCTACACCTTC. This encodes CASSLESGGYTF.

The V gene is TRBV19, the J gene TRBJ1-2, with D perhaps matching TRBD1 (6 bases). V was cut by 3 bases and J by 2 bases, with 10 bases left in between. Germline CDR1 LNHDA, CDR2 SQIVND (reference sequence). The CDR3 is made up of 14 amino acids. The CDR3 loop reads CASSMTGANYGYTF. Written as DNA, the CDR3 is TGTGCCAGTAGTATGACAGGAGCCAACTATGGCTACACCTTC.

The genes are TRBV5-1 and TRBJ2-2; D call uncertain. This CDR3 is 16 amino acids long. CDR1 is SGHRS, CDR2 YFSETQ, per germline. With 1 base removed from V and 0 bases from J, the gap between germline ends came to 10 bases. The CDR3 nucleotides read TGCGCCAGCAGCTTGTATTTAGGAGCGAACACCGGGGAGCTGTTTTTT. This codes for CASSLYLGANTGELFF.

V and J are TRBV4-2 and TRBJ2-6; no definite D call. Germline CDR1 and CDR2: LGHNA and YNFKEQ. The CDR3 runs to 17 residues. V was clipped by 2 bases and J by 0 bases, with 11 bases between them. The CDR3 nucleotides read TGTGCCAGCAGCCAACTAGGCAGAAGCTCTGGGGCCAACGTCCTGACTTTC. Protein product: CASSQLGRSSGANVLTF.

This chain uses TRBV29-1 with TRBJ2-3, with D possibly being TRBD1 or TRBD2 (6 bases each). V gave up 4 bases and J gave up 4 bases, with 15 bases separating them. CDR1 and CDR2 from the germline V gene are SQVTM and ANQGSEA. The CDR3 length is 14 residues. In nucleotides, the CDR3 is TGCAGCGTTGTGGGGGGCGGTCAAGCAGATACGCAGTATTTT. This codes for CSVVGGGQADTQYF.

J is TRBJ2-3 and V is TRBV27; 7 nucleotides match TRBD1. CDR1 MNHEY and CDR2 SMNVEV come from the germline V gene (reference sequence). V dropped 5 bases and J dropped 3; count of bases not matched to a gene: 20. There are 19 residues in the CDR3. The CDR3 DNA reads TGTGCCAGCAGTCTCCAGTTACCGACAGGGCTAGGGCCTACAGATACGCAGTATTTT. As protein: CASSLQLPTGLGPTDTQYF.

This clone was observed a handful of times. For the CDR3, the DNA is TGTGCCAGCAGCCCGGGGACTAGCGGGGAGTTCTACGAGCAGTACTTC. Translating gives CASSPGTSGEFYEQYF. The chain combines TRBV4-2 with TRBJ2-7; 13 positions agree with TRBD2. The germline gives CDR1 LGHNA, CDR2 YNFKEQ. J lost 3 bases, V lost 4 bases, and 6 bases had no gene match. The CDR3 totals 16 residues.

The chain couples TRBV5-8 to TRBJ1-1; 7 bases fit TRBD1. The germline CDR1 and CDR2 sequences are SGHTS and YDEGEE. The CDR3 consists of 15 residues. V dropped 2 bases and J dropped 0; count of bases not matched to a gene: 4. This chain's CDR3 is CASSLQGSVNTEAFF. The CDR3 nucleotides read TGTGCCAGCAGCTTACAGGGGAGCGTGAACACTGAAGCTTTCTTT.

The chain recombines TRBV7-2 with TRBJ1-2, with 7 bases fitting TRBD1. The length of the CDR3 is 15 residues. V lost 1 base, J lost 8 bases, and 10 bases stayed unmatched. Germline loops: CDR1 SGHTA, CDR2 FQGNSA. The CDR3 DNA is TGTGCCAGCAGCTTAGGGGGACAGACCATCCGGGGCTACACCTTC. Translating it yields CASSLGGQTIRGYTF. The full variable domain, completed using reference TRBV7-2 and TRBJ1-2, is GAGVSQSPSNKVTEKGKDVELRCDPISGHTALYWYRQSLGQGLEFLIYFQGNSAPDKSGLPSDRFSAERTGGSVSTLTIQRTQQEDSAVYLCASSLGGQTIRGYTFGSGTRLTVV.

The genes are TRBV7-2 and TRBJ1-2; perhaps TRBD1 as D (5 bases). The V end lost 3 bases, the J end lost 7 bases, and 15 bases lay between the germline ends. Germline values: CDR1 SGHTA, CDR2 FQGNSA. The CDR3 is made up of 14 amino acids. The CDR3 region is CASSFPGPKGGYTF. CDR3 bases: TGTGCCAGCAGCTTTCCGGGGCCCAAAGGTGGCTACACCTTC.